This is a list of T cell receptor beta chains from one sample in a study of CD8 T cells in Susac syndrome. TCRdb analysed the immunoSEQ multiplex PCR reads with MiXCR anew, one entry per CDR3 protein. The data contain 150,000 to 200,000 distinct CDR3 sequences, just under 95% of them singletons. Specimen: CD4+ T cells from PBMCs. The receptors originated from a human donor with Susac syndrome. The CDR3 runs from the conserved cysteine through the conserved F or W. The order of the fields is J gene, V gene, D gene, clone size, CDR3 protein, CDR3 DNA. The D gene is left open where the match is weak. Not every row has a clone size; where given, it reads once, few, many or a size class.

>TRBJ2-1|TRBV5-1|.|.
CASSLTGAYYNEQFF
TGCGCCAGCAGCTTGACCGGGGCCTACTACAATGAGCAGTTCTTC
>TRBJ1-1|TRBV6-5|.|.
CASSFTLNTEAFF
TGTGCCAGCAGTTTTACATTGAACACTGAAGCTTTCTTT
>TRBJ2-5|TRBV25-1|.|.
CASSESLKETQYF
TGTGCCAGCAGTGAATCCCTCAAAGAGACCCAGTACTTC
>TRBJ1-1|TRBV28|.|once
CASSILGEAFF
TGTGCCAGCAGTATCCTCGGGGAAGCTTTCTTT
>TRBJ1-4|TRBV15|TRBD1|once
CATSREGQGQLFF
TGTGCCACCAGCCGAGAGGGACAGGGCCAACTGTTTTTT
>TRBJ1-1|TRBV20-1|.|.
CSAGPGGMNTEAFF
TGCAGTGCAGGTCCGGGGGGCATGAACACTGAAGCTTTCTTT
>TRBJ1-1|TRBV13|.|.
CASSGWGPEAFF
TGTGCCAGCAGCGGCTGGGGGCCTGAAGCTTTCTTT
>TRBJ2-3|TRBV5-1|.|.
CASSLLPTSGTQYF
TGCGCCAGCAGCTTGCTCCCTACCTCGGGTACGCAGTATTTT
>TRBJ2-2|TRBV11-2|TRBD1|.
CASSLFRDSFTGELFF
TGTGCCAGCAGCTTATTCCGGGACAGCTTCACCGGGGAGCTGTTTTTT
>TRBJ2-7|TRBV19|.|.
CASSTAPGVHEQYF
TGTGCCAGTAGTACGGCGCCTGGAGTCCACGAGCAGTACTTC
>TRBJ2-1|TRBV5-1|.|.
CASSFGLNEQFF
TGCGCCAGCAGCTTCGGCTTAAATGAGCAGTTCTTC
>TRBJ2-7|TRBV20-1|TRBD1|.
CSATRGQGLSYEQYF
TGCAGTGCCACCCGAGGACAGGGGCTTTCCTACGAGCAGTACTTC
>TRBJ1-1|TRBV10-3|.|.
CAISESGGLQNTEAFF
TGTGCCATCAGTGAGTCTGGGGGACTGCAGAACACTGAAGCTTTCTTT
>TRBJ2-2|TRBV20-1|TRBD2|.
CSARVGLAGVTGELFF
TGCAGTGCTAGGGTGGGACTAGCGGGAGTGACCGGGGAGCTGTTTTTT